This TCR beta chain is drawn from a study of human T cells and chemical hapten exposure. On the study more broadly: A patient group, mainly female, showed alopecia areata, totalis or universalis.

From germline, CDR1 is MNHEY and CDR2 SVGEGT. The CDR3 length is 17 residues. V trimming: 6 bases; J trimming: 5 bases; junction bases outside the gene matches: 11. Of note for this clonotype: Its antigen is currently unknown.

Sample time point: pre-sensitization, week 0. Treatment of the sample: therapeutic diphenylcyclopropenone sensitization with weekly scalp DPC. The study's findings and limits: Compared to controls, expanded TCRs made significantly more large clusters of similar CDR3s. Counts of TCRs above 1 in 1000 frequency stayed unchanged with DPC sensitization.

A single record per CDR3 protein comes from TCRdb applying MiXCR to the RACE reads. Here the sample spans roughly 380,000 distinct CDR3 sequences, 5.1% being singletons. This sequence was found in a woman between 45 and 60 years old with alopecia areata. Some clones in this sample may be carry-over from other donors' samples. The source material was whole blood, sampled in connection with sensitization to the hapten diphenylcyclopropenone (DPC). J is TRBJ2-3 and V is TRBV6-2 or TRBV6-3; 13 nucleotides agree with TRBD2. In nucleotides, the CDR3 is TGTGCCAGCAGCCCAGGACTAGCGGGGGCCCAGAGAGATACGCAGTATTTT. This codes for CASSPGLAGAQRDTQYF.